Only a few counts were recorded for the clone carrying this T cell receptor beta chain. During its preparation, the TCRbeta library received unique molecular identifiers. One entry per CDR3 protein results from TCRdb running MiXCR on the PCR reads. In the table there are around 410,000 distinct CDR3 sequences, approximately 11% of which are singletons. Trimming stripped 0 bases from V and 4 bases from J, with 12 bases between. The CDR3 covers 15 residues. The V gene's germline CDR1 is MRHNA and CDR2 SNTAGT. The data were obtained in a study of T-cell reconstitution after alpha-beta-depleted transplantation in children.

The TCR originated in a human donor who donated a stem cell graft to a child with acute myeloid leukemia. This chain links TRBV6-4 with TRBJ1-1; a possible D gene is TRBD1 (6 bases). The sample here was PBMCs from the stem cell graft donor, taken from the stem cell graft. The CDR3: CASSDSGGWGTEAFF. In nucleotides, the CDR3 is TGTGCCAGCAGTGACTCGGGGGGCTGGGGCACTGAAGCTTTCTTT.